The following is a T cell receptor (beta chain) sequence with its context. Its antigen is still unknown. The assay was immunoSEQ multiplex PCR, and TCRdb's table has in-frame clones only and misses some. The sample holds roughly 92,000 clones, approximately 83% seen once. Focal radiation with ipilimumab CTLA-4 blockade was given to patients with chemo-refractory metastatic non-small-cell lung cancer. This sample is drawn from a study of radiotherapy plus CTLA-4 blockade in lung cancer. Across the whole study: Objective responses occurred in 15% to 20% of patients; over 25% had disease control.

Study-level points and caveats: It was early blood T cell clone dynamics, with interferon-beta, that reportedly best predicted response. Tumor-origin TCR clones grew in blood after radiotherapy plus ipilimumab.

Germline values: CDR1 MDHEN, CDR2 SYDVKM. J was trimmed by 5 bases and V by 5 bases; bases with no gene match: 7. This CDR3 spans 14 amino acids. The specimen was peripheral blood, collected from a patient treated with radiotherapy plus ipilimumab. V gene TRBV28 combines with J gene TRBJ1-1; TRBD1 agrees at 8 bases. This TCR was sampled from a human donor with non-small cell lung cancer who had a partial response to radiotherapy plus ipilimumab. CDR3 loop: CASSATGERTEAFF. In DNA, the CDR3 is TGTGCCAGCAGTGCGACAGGGGAGAGGACTGAAGCTTTCTTT.